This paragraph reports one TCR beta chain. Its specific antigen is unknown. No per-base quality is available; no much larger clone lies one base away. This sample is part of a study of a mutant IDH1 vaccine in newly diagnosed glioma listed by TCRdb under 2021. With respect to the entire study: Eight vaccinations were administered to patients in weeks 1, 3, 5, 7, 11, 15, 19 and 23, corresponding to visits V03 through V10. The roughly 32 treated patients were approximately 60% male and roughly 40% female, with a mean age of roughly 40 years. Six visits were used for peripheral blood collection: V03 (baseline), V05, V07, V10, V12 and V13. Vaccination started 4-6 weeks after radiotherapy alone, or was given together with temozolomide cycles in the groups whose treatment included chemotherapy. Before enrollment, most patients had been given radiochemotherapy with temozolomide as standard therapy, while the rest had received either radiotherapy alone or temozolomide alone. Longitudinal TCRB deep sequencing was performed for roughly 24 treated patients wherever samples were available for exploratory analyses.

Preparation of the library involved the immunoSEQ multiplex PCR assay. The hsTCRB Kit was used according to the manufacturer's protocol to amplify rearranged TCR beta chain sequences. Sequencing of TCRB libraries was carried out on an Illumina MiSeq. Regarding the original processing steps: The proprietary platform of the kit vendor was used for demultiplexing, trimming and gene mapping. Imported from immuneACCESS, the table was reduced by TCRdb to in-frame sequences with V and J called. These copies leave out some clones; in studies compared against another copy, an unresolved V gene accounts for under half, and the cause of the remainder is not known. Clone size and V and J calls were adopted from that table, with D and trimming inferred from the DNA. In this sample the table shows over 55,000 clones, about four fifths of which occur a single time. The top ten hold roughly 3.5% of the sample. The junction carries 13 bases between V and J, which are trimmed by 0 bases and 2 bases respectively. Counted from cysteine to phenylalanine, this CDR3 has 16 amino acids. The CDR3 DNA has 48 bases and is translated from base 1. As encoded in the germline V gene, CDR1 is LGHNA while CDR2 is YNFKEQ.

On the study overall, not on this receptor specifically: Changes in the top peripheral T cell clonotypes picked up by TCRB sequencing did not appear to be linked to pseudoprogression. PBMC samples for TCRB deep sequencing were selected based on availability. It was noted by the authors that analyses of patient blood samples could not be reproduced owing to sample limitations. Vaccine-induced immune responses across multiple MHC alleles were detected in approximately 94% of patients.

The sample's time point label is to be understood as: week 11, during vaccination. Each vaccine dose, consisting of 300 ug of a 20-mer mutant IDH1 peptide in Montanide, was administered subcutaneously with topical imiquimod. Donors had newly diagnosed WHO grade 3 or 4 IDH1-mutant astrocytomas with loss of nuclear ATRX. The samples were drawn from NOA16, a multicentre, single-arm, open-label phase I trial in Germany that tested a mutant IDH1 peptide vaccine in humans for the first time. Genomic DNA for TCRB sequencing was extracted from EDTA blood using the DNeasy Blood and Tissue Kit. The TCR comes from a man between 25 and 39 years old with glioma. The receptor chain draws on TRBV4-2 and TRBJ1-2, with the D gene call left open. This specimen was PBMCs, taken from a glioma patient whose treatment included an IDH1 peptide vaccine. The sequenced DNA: TGTGCCAGCAGCCAAGATTCTACTTTGACAAACTATGGCTACACCTTC. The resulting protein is CASSQDSTLTNYGYTF.